This paragraph covers one TCR beta chain sequence. Its antigen is currently unknown. PCR amplification relied on 60 Vbeta primers (plus 13 Jbeta primers). Profiling relied on immunoSEQ multiplex PCR, and the TCRdb table lists in-frame clones only, not all of them. This sample has fewer than 110,000 clones, with around 77% found just once. The source of the sample is a study of cytomegalovirus exposure and HLA in healthy donors. Points from the study as a whole: Most TCR beta V segments were productive about 90% or about 30% of the time in an earlier analysis. CMV serostatus stood as the only immune exposure information on hand. A later analysis linked a missense DCLRE1C variant to TCR beta V- and J-gene trimming.

Sequenced: PBMCs. This receptor was taken from a young man in good health and CMV-seronegative.

The CDR3, as DNA: TGTGCCAGCACCGAAAGCGGGGGGCCGAACACCGGGGAGCTGTTTTTT. Residues: CASTESGGPNTGELFF. J is TRBJ2-2 and V is TRBV7-9; TRBD2 agrees at 9 bases. CDR3 size: 16 residues. Germline V lookup: CDR1 SEHNR, CDR2 FQNEAQ (reference sequence). V lost 7 bases and J lost 0; bases outside the gene matches: 6.